Presented here are 5 T cell receptor beta chains from one specimen sequenced in a study of T cells after yellow fever vaccination. TCRdb itself ran the 5' RACE reads through MiXCR, one entry per CDR3 protein. The data hold over 150,000 distinct CDR3 sequences, with 6.5% to 8.5% observed a single time. The sequences come from CD4+ T cells sorted from PBMCs, collected about 5 days after the first yellow fever vaccination. These receptors all come from a young man who received the YFV17D yellow fever vaccine.

This clonotype appeared a few times. V and J are TRBV20-1 and TRBJ1-5; D is possibly TRBD1 (6 bases). Germline-derived CDR1 and CDR2 are DFQATT and SNEGSKA (reference sequence). Trimming removed 5 bases at V and 5 bases at J, with 13 bases between. The CDR3 has 13 amino acids. In DNA, the CDR3 is TGCAGTGCTCCACAGGGTTGGGATCAGCCCCAGCATTTT. As protein: CSAPQGWDQPQHF.

This sequence joins TRBV5-1 and TRBJ2-3; no clear D gene. Germline loops: CDR1 SGHRS, CDR2 YFSETQ. This CDR3 spans 14 amino acids. V lost 4 bases to trimming and J lost 0 bases, with 9 bases between them. The DNA of the CDR3 is TGCGCCAGCAGCATAACCCAGAGCACAGATACGCAGTATTTT. It encodes CASSITQSTDTQYF. Filled out from reference TRBV5-1 and TRBJ2-3, the complete variable domain reads KAGVTQTPRYLIKTRGQQVTLSCSPISGHRSVSWYQQTPGQGLQFLFEYFSETQRNKGNFPGRFSGRQFSNSRSEMNVSTLELGDSALYLCASSITQSTDTQYFGPGTRLTVL.

This chain joins TRBV2 and TRBJ2-5, with D possibly being TRBD2 (7 bases). CDR1 SNHLY and CDR2 FYNNEI come from the germline V gene. The CDR3 contains 13 residues. The CDR3 DNA reads as TGTACCTGCAGTTTCGGGGGGCGCGAGACCCAGTACTTC. This encodes CTCSFGGRETQYF.

This clonotype has only a few counts. The chain has TRBV25-1 and TRBJ2-3, with 7 bases identical to TRBD2. This CDR3 spans 14 amino acids. With V trimmed by 9 bases and J by 1 base, 7 bases remained unmatched. CDR1 is MGHDK and CDR2 is SYGVNS in the germline V gene. CDR3 protein: CASNLAAGTDTQYF. CDR3 sequence (DNA): TGTGCCAGTAACCTAGCGGCTGGCACAGATACGCAGTATTTT.

A few counts support this clonotype. The gene calls are TRBV6-2 or TRBV6-3 and TRBJ1-6, with D maybe TRBD1 (5 bases). The CDR3 loop spans 15 amino acids. Germline V gene lookup returns CDR1 MNHEY and CDR2 SVGEGT. Trimming cost V 7 bases and J 9 bases, with 19 bases left between them. Here the CDR3 reads CASNISGAKGSPLHF. CDR3 in DNA: TGTGCCAGCAATATCTCCGGGGCGAAGGGTTCACCCCTCCACTTT.